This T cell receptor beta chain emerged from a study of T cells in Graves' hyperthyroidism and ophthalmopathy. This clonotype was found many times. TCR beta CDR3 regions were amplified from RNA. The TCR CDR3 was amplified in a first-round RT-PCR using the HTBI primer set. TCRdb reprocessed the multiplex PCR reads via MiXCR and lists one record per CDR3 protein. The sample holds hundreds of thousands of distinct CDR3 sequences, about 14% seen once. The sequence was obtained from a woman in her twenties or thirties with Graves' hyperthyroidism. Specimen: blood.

The CDR3 spells CASSITRTQYF. CDR3 nucleotides: TGTGCCAGCAGCATCACGAGGACGCAGTATTTT. This chain links TRBV13 with TRBJ2-3, with D unclear. The CDR3 has 11 residues. Trimming removed 5 bases from V and 9 bases from J, with 9 bases in between. CDR1 is PRHDT, CDR2 FYEKMQ, per germline (reference sequence).